This T cell receptor beta chain was identified during a study of control samples from healthy donors and cancer patients. Trimming took 5 bases from V and 5 from J, leaving 5 bases between them. Germline V gene sequence: CDR1 KGHDR, CDR2 SFDVKD. The CDR3 extends over 11 amino acids. This clone has only one observation. The method was immunoSEQ multiplex PCR; TCRdb's version includes in-frame clones alone and lacks a portion of them. The table lists 80,000 to 100,000 clones, around nine tenths of them singletons. The gene calls are TRBV24-1 and TRBJ1-2, with D perhaps TRBD1 (5 bases). Sequencing was done on a sample of blood. The receptor was derived from a man aged 25 to 40 in good health. CDR3 residues: CATSGGYGYTF. In DNA, the CDR3 is TGTGCCACCAGTGGGGGGTATGGCTACACCTTC.